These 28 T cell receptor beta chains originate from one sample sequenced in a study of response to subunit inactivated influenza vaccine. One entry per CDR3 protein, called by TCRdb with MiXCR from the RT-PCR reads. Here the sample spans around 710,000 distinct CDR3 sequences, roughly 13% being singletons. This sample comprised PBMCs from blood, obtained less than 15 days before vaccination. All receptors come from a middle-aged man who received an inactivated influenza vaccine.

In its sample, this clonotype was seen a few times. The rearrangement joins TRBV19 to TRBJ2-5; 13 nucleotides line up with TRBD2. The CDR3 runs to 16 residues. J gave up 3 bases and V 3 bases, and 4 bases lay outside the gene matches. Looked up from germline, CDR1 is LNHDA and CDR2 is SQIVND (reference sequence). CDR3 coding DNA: TGTGCCAGTAGTATGAGGACTAGCGGGAGTAAAGAGACCCAGTACTTC. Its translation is CASSMRTSGSKETQYF.

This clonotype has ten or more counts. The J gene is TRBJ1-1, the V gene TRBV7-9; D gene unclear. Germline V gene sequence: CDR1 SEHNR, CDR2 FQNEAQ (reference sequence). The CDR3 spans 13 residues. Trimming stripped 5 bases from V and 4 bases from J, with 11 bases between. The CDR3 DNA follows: TGTGCCAGCAGCCAGCGCACGGCCACTGAAGCTTTCTTT. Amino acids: CASSQRTATEAFF.

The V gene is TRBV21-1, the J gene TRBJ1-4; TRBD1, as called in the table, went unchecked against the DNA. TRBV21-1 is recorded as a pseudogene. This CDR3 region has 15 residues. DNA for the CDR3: TGTGCCAGCAGCAATCAGACAGGCCGAAATGAAAAACTGTTTTTT. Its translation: CASSNQTGRNEKLFF.

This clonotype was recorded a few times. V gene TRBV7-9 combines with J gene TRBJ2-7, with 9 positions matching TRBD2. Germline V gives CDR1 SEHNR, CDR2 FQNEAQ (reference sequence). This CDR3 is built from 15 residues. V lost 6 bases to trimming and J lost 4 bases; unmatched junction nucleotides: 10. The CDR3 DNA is TGTGCCAGCAGGTCTCGACTAGCGGAGAAGTACGAGCAGTACTTC. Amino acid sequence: CASRSRLAEKYEQYF. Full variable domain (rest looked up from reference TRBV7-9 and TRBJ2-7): DTGVSQNPRHKITKRGQNVTFRCDPISEHNRLYWYRQTLGQGPEFLTYFQNEAQLEKSRLLSDRFSAERPKGSFSTLEIQRTEQGDSAMYLCASRSRLAEKYEQYFGPGTRLTVT.

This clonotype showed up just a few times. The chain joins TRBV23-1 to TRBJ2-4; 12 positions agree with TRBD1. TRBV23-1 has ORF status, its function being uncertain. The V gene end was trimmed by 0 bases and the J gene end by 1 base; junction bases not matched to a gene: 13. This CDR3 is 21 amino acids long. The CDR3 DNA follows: TGCGCCAGCAGTCAATCGGGCCCCGGGACAGGGGGCGTCCGGGCCAAAAACATTCAGTACTTC. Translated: CASSQSGPGTGGVRAKNIQYF.

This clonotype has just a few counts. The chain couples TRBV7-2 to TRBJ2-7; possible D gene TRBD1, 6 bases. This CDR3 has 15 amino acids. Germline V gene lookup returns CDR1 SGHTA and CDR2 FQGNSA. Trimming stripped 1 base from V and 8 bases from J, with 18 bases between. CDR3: CASSLGRQAPLQQYF. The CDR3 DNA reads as TGTGCCAGCAGCTTAGGCAGACAGGCCCCCCTCCAGCAGTACTTC. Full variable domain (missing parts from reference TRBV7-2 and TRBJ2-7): GAGVSQSPSNKVTEKGKDVELRCDPISGHTALYWYRQSLGQGLEFLIYFQGNSAPDKSGLPSDRFSAERTGGSVSTLTIQRTQQEDSAVYLCASSLGRQAPLQQYFGPGTRLTVT.

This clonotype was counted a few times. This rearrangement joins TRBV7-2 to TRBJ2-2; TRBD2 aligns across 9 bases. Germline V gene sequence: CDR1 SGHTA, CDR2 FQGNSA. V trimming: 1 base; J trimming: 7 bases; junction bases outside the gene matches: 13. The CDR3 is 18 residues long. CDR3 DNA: TGTGCCAGCAGCTTAGGCGCCCCGGGACTAGCTCGTTTCGGGGAGCTGTTTTTT. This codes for CASSLGAPGLARFGELFF.

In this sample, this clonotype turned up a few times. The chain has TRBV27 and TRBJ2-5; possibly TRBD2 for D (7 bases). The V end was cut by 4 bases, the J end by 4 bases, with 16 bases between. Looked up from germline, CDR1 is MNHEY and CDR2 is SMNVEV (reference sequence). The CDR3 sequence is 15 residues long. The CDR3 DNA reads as TGTGCCAGCAGTTCCTTAAGGGGGGGGCTAGAGACCCAGTACTTC. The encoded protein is CASSSLRGGLETQYF.

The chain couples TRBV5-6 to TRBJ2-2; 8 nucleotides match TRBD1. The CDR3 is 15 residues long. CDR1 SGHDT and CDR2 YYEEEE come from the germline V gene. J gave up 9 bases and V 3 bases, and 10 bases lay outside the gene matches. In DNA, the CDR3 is TGTGCCAGCAGCTCCCCGGGACAGGCAGACCGGGAGCTGTTTTTT. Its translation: CASSSPGQADRELFF.

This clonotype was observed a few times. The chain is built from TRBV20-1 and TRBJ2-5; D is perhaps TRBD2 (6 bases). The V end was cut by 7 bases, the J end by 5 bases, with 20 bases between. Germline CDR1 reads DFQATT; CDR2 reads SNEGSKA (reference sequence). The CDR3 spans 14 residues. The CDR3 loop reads CSGLRGPGGETQYF. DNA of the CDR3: TGCAGTGGTTTGCGGGGCCCCGGCGGCGAGACCCAGTACTTC.

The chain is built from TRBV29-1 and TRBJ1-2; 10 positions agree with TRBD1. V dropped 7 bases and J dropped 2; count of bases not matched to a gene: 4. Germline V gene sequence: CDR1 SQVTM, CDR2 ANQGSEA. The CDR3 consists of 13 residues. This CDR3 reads CSGGQGRNYGYTF. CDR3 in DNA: TGCAGCGGGGGACAGGGGCGAAACTATGGCTACACCTTC.

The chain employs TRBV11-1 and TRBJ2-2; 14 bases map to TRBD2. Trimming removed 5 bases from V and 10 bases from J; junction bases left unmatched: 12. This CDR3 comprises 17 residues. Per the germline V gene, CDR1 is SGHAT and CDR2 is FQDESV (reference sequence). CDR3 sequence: CASSPTSGRAGVVELFF. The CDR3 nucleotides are TGTGCCAGCAGCCCGACTAGCGGGAGGGCCGGCGTCGTGGAGCTGTTTTTT. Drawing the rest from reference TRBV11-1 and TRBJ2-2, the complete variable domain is EAEVAQSPRYKITEKSQAVAFWCDPISGHATLYWYRQILGQGPELLVQFQDESVVDDSQLPKDRFSAERLKGVDSTLKIQPAELGDSAMYLCASSPTSGRAGVVELFFGEGSRLTVL.

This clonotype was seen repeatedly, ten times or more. The CDR3 DNA reads as TGTGCCAGCAGCGTAGGCGGTGGGGGACTGGATGAGCAGTTCTTC. Translation: CASSVGGGGLDEQFF. The chain joins TRBV9 to TRBJ2-1, with D possibly matching TRBD2 (6 bases). Trimming took 0 bases from V and 8 from J, leaving 15 bases between them. Germline V gene lookup returns CDR1 SGDLS and CDR2 YYNGEE. There are 15 residues in the CDR3.

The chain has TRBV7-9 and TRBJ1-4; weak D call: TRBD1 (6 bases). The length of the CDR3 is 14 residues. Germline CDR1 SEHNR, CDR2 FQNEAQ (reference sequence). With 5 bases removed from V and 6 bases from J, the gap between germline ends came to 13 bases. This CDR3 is CASSPSGGHEKLFF. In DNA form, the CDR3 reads TGTGCCAGCAGCCCCTCGGGGGGCCATGAAAAACTGTTTTTT.

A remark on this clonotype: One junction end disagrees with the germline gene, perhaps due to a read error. The CDR3 is CASSFPRTGNPYKQYF. The CDR3 coding sequence is TGCGCCAGCAGCTTCCCTCGGACAGGGAATCCCTACAAGCAGTACTTC. The V gene is TRBV5-1, the J gene TRBJ2-7, with 8 nucleotides matching TRBD1. Germline CDR1 and CDR2: SGHRS and YFSETQ. There are 16 residues in the CDR3.

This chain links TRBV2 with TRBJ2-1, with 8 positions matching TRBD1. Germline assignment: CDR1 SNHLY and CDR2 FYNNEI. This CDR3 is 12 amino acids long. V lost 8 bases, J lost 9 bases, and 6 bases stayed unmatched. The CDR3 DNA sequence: TGTGCCAGCCGCTACAGGGGGAGTGAGCAGTTCTTC. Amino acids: CASRYRGSEQFF.

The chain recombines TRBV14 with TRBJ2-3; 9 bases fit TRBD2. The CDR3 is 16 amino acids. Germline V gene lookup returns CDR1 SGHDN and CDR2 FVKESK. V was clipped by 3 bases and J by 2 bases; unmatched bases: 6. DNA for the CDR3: TGTGCCAGCAGCCACCTAGCGGGGTTTACCACAGATACGCAGTATTTT. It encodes CASSHLAGFTTDTQYF.

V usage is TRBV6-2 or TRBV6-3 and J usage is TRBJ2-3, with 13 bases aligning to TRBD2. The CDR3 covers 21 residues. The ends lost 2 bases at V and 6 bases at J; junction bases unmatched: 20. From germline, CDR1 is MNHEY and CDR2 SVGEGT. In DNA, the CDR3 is TGTGCCAGCAGTTACCCTACTAGCGGGAGGGTATTAACCCTAAGACCCGATACGCAGTATTTT. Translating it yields CASSYPTSGRVLTLRPDTQYF.

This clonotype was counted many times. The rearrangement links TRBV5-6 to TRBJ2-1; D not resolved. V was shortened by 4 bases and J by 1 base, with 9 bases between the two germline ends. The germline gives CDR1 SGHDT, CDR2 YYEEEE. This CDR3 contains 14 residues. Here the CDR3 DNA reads TGTGCCAGCAGCCAGACGAGATCCTACAATGAGCAGTTCTTC. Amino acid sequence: CASSQTRSYNEQFF.

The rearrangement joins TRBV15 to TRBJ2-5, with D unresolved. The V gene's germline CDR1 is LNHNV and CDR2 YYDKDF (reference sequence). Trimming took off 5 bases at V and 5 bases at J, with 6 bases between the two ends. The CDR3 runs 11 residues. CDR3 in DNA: TGTGCCACCAGCCAGAGGGAGACCCAGTACTTC. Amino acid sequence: CATSQRETQYF. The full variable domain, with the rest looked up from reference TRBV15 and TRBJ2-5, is DAMVIQNPRYQVTQFGKPVTLSCSQTLNHNVMYWYQQKSSQAPKLLFHYYDKDFNNEADTPDNFQSRRPNTSFCFLDIRSPGLGDTAMYLCATSQRETQYFGPGTRLLVL.

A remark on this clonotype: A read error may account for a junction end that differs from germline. The CDR3 loop reads CASSPSTGSGSRNTIYF. The CDR3 nucleotides are TGTGCCAGCTCACCTTCAACAGGGTCCGGCTCTAGAAACACCATATATTTT. This chain uses TRBV18 with TRBJ1-3; perhaps TRBD1 as D (6 bases). The length of the CDR3 is 17 residues. Germline V gene lookup returns CDR1 KGHSH and CDR2 LQKENI. Full variable domain (rest looked up from reference TRBV18 and TRBJ1-3): NAGVMQNPRHLVRRRGQEARLRCSPMKGHSHVYWYRQLPEEGLKFMVYLQKENIIDESGMPKERFSAEFPKEGPSILRIQQVVRGDSAAYFCASSPSTGSGSRNTIYFGEGSWLTVV.

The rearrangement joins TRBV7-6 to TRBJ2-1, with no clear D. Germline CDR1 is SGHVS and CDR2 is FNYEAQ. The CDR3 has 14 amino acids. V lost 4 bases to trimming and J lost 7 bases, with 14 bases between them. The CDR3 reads CASSSWQKRNEQFF. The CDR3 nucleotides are TGTGCCAGCAGCTCATGGCAAAAACGGAATGAGCAGTTCTTC.

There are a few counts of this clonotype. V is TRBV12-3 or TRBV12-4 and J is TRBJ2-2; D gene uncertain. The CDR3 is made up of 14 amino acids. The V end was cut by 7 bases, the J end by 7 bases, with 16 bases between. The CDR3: CASTSSPAVGELFF. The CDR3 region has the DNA TGTGCCAGCACTAGTTCGCCGGCGGTCGGGGAGCTGTTTTTT.

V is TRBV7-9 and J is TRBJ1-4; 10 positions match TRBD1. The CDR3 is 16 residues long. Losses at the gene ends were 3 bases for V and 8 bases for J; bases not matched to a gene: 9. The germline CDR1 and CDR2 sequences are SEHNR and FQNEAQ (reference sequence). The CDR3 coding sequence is TGTGCCAGCAGCTTCTTCTCCGGGACAGGGGACGAAAAACTGTTTTTT. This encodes CASSFFSGTGDEKLFF.

Here the CDR3 reads CASSLRQSTPQHF. Here the CDR3 DNA reads TGTGCCAGCAGCTTACGACAGTCGACGCCCCAGCATTTT. The rearrangement uses TRBV7-2 and TRBJ1-5; tentatively, D is TRBD1 (5 bases). V was pared by 2 bases and J by 9 bases, with 11 bases between. The germline gives CDR1 SGHTA, CDR2 FQGNSA. CDR3 size: 13 residues.

In DNA, the CDR3 is TGCGCCAGCAGTGATCCGGGGGGGCCATTCTCCTACAATGAGCAGTTCTTC. This encodes CASSDPGGPFSYNEQFF. This chain uses TRBV10-2 with TRBJ2-1; 8 bases line up with TRBD2. Germline CDR1 reads WSHSY; CDR2 reads SAAADI. There are 17 residues in the CDR3. V trimming: 3 bases; J trimming: 0 bases; junction bases outside the gene matches: 7.

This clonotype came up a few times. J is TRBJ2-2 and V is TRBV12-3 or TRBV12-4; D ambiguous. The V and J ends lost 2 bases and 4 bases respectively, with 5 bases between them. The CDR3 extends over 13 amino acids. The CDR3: CASSLWVTGELFF. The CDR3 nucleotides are TGTGCCAGCAGTTTATGGGTCACCGGGGAGCTGTTTTTT.

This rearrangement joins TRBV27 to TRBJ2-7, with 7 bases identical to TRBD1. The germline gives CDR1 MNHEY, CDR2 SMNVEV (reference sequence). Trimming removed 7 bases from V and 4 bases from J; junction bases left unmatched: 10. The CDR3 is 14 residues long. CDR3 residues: CASKLTHRGYEQYF. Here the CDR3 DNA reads TGTGCCAGCAAACTAACCCACAGGGGTTACGAGCAGTACTTC.